This T cell receptor beta chain originates from a study of blood T cell repertoires in COVID-19. The germline V gene has CDR1 LGHNA and CDR2 YNFKEQ. CDR3 length: 17 residues. V was pared by 2 bases and J by 5 bases, with 7 bases of the junction left unmatched. Source study methods: Reference gene primer amplification yielded estimated nucleated cell counts. This table comes from immunoSEQ multiplex PCR, and its TCRdb copy is limited to in-frame clones, with some not included. That table furnishes V, J and clone size, whereas the DNA furnished D and trimming. The table shows fewer than 250,000 clones, with 84% occurring only once.

The origin of this receptor is a middle-aged man with acute or convalescent COVID-19. The V call is TRBV4-2, the J call TRBJ2-1; 12 bases are a match to TRBD2. Sequencing was carried out using peripheral blood. The CDR3, as DNA: TGTGCCAGCAGCCAACCTAGCGGGAGGGCCAACCACAATGAGCAGTTCTTC. This codes for CASSQPSGRANHNEQFF.